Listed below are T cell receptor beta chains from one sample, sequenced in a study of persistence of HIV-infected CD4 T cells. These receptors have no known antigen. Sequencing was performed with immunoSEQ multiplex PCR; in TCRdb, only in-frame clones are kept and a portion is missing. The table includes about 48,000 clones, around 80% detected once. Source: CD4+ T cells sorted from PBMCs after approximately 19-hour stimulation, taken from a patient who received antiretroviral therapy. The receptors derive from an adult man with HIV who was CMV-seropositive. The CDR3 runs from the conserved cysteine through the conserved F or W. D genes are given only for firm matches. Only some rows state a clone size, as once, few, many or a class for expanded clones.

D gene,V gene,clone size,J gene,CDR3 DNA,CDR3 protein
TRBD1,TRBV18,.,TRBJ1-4,TGTGCCAGCTCACCACCGCGAAGCGGGACAGGGACCTTTAATGAAAAACTGTTTTTT,CASSPPRSGTGTFNEKLFF
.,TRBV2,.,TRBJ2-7,TGTGCCAGCAGGCTGACTAGGGAATCCTACGAGCAGTACTTC,CASRLTRESYEQYF
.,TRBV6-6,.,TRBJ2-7,TGTGCCAGCTCCTACGGGGGGACAACACGGTACGAGCAGTACTTC,CASSYGGTTRYEQYF
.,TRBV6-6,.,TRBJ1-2,TGTGCCAGCAGTTACCCCGGGGGCAACTATGGCTACACCTTC,CASSYPGGNYGYTF
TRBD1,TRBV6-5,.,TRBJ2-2,TGTGCCAGCAGGAGACAGGGCACCGGGGAGCTGTTTTTT,CASRRQGTGELFF
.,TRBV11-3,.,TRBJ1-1,TGTGCCAGCAGCTCAGGACAGAACACTGAAGCTTTCTTT,CASSSGQNTEAFF
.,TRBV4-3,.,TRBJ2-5,TGCGCCAGCAGCCAAGATGGGTCCCCGGGAGCACGGGAGACCCAGTACTTC,CASSQDGSPGARETQYF
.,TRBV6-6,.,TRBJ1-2,TGTGCCAGCGTATCGGATAACTATGGCTACACCTTC,CASVSDNYGYTF
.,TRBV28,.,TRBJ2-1,TGTGCCAGTGGGACTCTGAATGAGCAGTTCTTC,CASGTLNEQFF
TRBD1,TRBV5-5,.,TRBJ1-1,TGTGCCAGCAGCAGCTTACAGGGGGCGCGTACTGAAGCTTTCTTT,CASSSLQGARTEAFF
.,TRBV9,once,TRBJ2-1,TGTGCCAGCAGCGTAGGATACAATGAGCAGTTCTTC,CASSVGYNEQFF
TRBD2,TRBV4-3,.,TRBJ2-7,TGCGCCAGCAGCCCGGTGGCTGGGACTAGTGGGTGGGGGCAGTACTTC,CASSPVAGTSGWGQYF
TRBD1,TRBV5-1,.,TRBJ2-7,TGCGCCAGCAGCCCGGGGACAGGGGGCTTTTCATTGACCTACGAGCAGTACTTC,CASSPGTGGFSLTYEQYF
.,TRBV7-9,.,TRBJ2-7,TGTGCCAGCAGCTTATCTGGGATGGGTGCCTACGAGCAGTACTTC,CASSLSGMGAYEQYF
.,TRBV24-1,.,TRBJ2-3,TGTGCCACCAGTGATCGGGACCTGCGAGGCGGGCATACGCAGTATTTT,CATSDRDLRGGHTQYF
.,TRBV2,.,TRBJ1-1,TGTGCCAGCAGTGATTATAGGACAGAGAACACTGAAGCTTTCTTT,CASSDYRTENTEAFF
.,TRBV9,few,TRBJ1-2,TGTGCCAGCAGCGTAGAGGCAGGGGCGGGTGGCTACACCTTC,CASSVEAGAGGYTF
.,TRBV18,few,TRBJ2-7,TGTGCCAGCTCACTTCATCCCTACGAGCAGTACTTC,CASSLHPYEQYF
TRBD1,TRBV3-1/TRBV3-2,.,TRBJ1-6,TGTGCCAGCAGCCAAGGGGGGACAGGGGGCGAAACTCGGAATTCACCCCTCCACTTT,CASSQGGTGGETRNSPLHF
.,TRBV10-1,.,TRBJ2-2,TGCGCCAGCAGTGAGAGTGGAGGAATTCACACCGGGGAGCTGTTTTTT,CASSESGGIHTGELFF
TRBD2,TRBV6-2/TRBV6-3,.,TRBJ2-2,TGTGCCAGCAATTATGCGGGAGGGCAAATGGCCGGGGAGCTGTTTTTT,CASNYAGGQMAGELFF
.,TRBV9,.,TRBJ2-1,TGTGCCAGCAGCGTAGAAGCAGCGAATGAGCAGTTCTTC,CASSVEAANEQFF
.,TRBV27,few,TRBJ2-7,TGTGCCAGCAGTGCGGGGATGCCCCCGTACGAGCAGTACTTC,CASSAGMPPYEQYF
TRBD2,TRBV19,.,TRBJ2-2,TGTGCCAGTAGTCCTAGCGGGGGCTACACCGGGGAGCTGTTTTTT,CASSPSGGYTGELFF
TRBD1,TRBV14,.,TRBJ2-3,TGTGCCAGCAGCCGAGTCCCAGGGGGCGGGAGCACAGATACGCAGTATTTT,CASSRVPGGGSTDTQYF
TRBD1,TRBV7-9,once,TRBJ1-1,TGTGCCAGCAGCGCGTACCGGGACAGGGGCACTGAAGCTTTCTTT,CASSAYRDRGTEAFF
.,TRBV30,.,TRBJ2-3,TGTGCCTGGAGTGTTCTGGGGGCCACAGATACGCAGTATTTT,CAWSVLGATDTQYF
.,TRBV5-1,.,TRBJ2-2,TGCGCCAGCAGCCCTGCGACCGACTTACTCACCGGGGAGCTGTTTTTT,CASSPATDLLTGELFF
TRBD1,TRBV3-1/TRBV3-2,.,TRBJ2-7,TGTGCCAGCAGCCGACAGGGGTTGATTTTGCAGTACTTC,CASSRQGLILQYF
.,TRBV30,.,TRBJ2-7,TGTGCCTGGAGTGTACGCCGCGAGCAGTACTTC,CAWSVRREQYF
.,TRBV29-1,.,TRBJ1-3,TGCAGCGTTGAGGGGGCGACGGGAAACACCATATATTTT,CSVEGATGNTIYF
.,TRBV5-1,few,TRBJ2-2,TGCGCCAGCAGCTTGGTGGTTGTTAGTGGTGCGAACACCGGGGAGCTGTTTTTT,CASSLVVVSGANTGELFF
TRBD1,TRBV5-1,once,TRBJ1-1,TGCGCCAGCAGCTTTTCAGGGGGTACCAGTGAAGCTTTCTTT,CASSFSGGTSEAFF
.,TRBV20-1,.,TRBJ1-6,TGCAGTGCTAGTGTCGGACAACCTAATTCACCCCTCCACTTT,CSASVGQPNSPLHF
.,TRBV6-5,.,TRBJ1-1,TGTGCCAGCAGCTCGACCTATAGGGAGACTGAAGCTTTCTTT,CASSSTYRETEAFF
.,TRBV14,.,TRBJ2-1,TGTGCCAGCAGCTCTCAGGGGAATGAGCAGTTCTTC,CASSSQGNEQFF
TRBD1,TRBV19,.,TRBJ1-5,TGTGCCAGTAGGGGGACAGGGGGCCCGCCCCAGCATTTT,CASRGTGGPPQHF
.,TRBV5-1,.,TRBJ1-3,TGCGCCAGCAGCTTGGGGGGCTCTGGAAACACCATATATTTT,CASSLGGSGNTIYF
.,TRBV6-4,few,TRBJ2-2,TGTGCCAGCGGGCAGACGGTCACCGGGGAGCTGTTTTTT,CASGQTVTGELFF
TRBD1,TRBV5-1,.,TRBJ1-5,TGCGCCAGCAGCTTGGGGGACAGGGCGGTTGGCAATCAGCCCCAGCATTTT,CASSLGDRAVGNQPQHF
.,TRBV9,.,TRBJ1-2,TGTGCCAGCAGCCCGGGACTAGAGGATGACTACACCTTC,CASSPGLEDDYTF
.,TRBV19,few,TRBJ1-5,TGTGCCAGTAGTCCCCGGCCAGGGACCTGGCATCAGCCCCAGCATTTT,CASSPRPGTWHQPQHF